This TCR beta chain is from a study of cytomegalovirus exposure and HLA in healthy donors. In the PCR, 60 Vbeta and 13 Jbeta primers were used. TCRdb keeps only in-frame clones here, not all; method: immunoSEQ multiplex PCR. Of about 130,000 clones listed, around three quarters were seen once; the top ten hold roughly 4%. Germline V gene lookup returns CDR1 KGHSH and CDR2 LQKENI. Trimming removed 6 bases from V and 1 base from J; junction bases left unmatched: 8. The length of the CDR3 is 15 residues. The sample comprised PBMCs. This TCR derives from a man in his forties in good health and CMV-seronegative. V usage is TRBV18 and J usage is TRBJ1-2; 7 bases align to TRBD1. CDR3 nucleotides: TGTGCCAGCTCCCAGGGACAGCTGATTAACTATGGCTACACCTTC. Translation gives CASSQGQLINYGYTF.